Listed here is a single TCR beta chain. Its antigen is as yet unknown. These data come from a study of beta chain features in type 1 diabetes. Study observations and caveats: The study found moderately but significantly shorter TCRB CDR3s in all four CD4+ subsets of Type 1 diabetes patients.

Expressed TCRB transcripts were sequenced, since all the RNA that had been isolated was reverse transcribed. This table comes from immunoSEQ multiplex PCR, and its TCRdb copy is limited to in-frame clones, with some not included. The top ten clones hold 0.7% to 0.85% of a sample with some 140,000 clones, around 8.8% of them seen once. V was clipped by 5 bases and J by 3 bases; unmatched bases: 6. CDR1 and CDR2 from the germline V gene are SGHTA and FQGNSA. This CDR3 is built from 15 residues. The chain is built from TRBV7-2 and TRBJ1-3; 8 positions agree with TRBD1. This clonotype was sampled from a man aged 25-45 years with type 1 diabetes. Sample: central memory CD4+ T cells from blood. This CDR3 is CASSPWTGFGNTIYF. Here the CDR3 DNA reads TGTGCCAGCAGCCCATGGACAGGGTTTGGAAACACCATATATTTT.